The next 25 T cell receptor beta chains were all read from a single sample in a study of control samples from healthy donors and cancer patients. Assay: immunoSEQ multiplex PCR; the TCRdb copy retains only in-frame clones and omits some. This table holds tens of thousands of clones, roughly 95% found once. Sequences were obtained from blood. The receptors originated from a man aged 25 to 45 in good health.

The V and J genes are TRBV9 and TRBJ1-4, with a possible D match to TRBD1 (5 bases). This CDR3 comprises 15 residues. Germline V lookup: CDR1 SGDLS, CDR2 YYNGEE. The V end lost 0 bases, the J end lost 8 bases, and 14 bases lay between the germline ends. CDR3 protein: CASSVAGREGEKLFF. CDR3 DNA: TGTGCCAGCAGCGTAGCTGGCAGGGAGGGAGAAAAACTGTTTTTT.

The chain combines TRBV11-2 with TRBJ2-5; the match to TRBD2 covers 10 bases. The CDR3 is 17 residues long. The V and J ends lost 5 bases and 5 bases, in that order; junction bases with no gene match: 14. Germline assignment: CDR1 SGHAT and CDR2 FQNNGV. CDR3: CASSPKGGAGGPETQYF. CDR3 in DNA: TGTGCCAGCAGCCCTAAGGGGGGAGCGGGAGGGCCCGAGACCCAGTACTTC.

The rearrangement joins TRBV19 to TRBJ2-7; 7 nucleotides agree with TRBD2. With 3 bases clipped from V and 0 bases from J, the junction kept 2 bases outside the gene matches. Germline CDR1 LNHDA, CDR2 SQIVND (reference sequence). This CDR3 comprises 14 residues. CDR3 sequence reads: CASSMERDSYEQYF. DNA of the CDR3: TGTGCCAGTAGTATGGAGCGGGACTCCTACGAGCAGTACTTC. Full variable domain (outside the CDR3, taken from reference TRBV19 and TRBJ2-7): DGGITQSPKYLFRKEGQNVTLSCEQNLNHDAMYWYRQDPGQGLRLIYYSQIVNDFQKGDIAEGYSVSREKKESFPLTVTSAQKNPTAFYLCASSMERDSYEQYFGPGTRLTVT.

V and J are TRBV6-2 or TRBV6-3 and TRBJ2-7; D is unclear. The V and J ends lost 5 bases and 2 bases respectively, with 10 bases between them. The germline V gene encodes CDR1 MNHEY and CDR2 SVGEGT. The CDR3 loop spans 13 amino acids. The DNA for the CDR3 is TGTGCCAGCAGTCCCTCGGAAGCCTACGAGCAGTACTTC. It translates to CASSPSEAYEQYF.

CDR3 loop: CASNRLGYTF. The CDR3, as DNA: TGTGCCTCAAACAGGCTGGGCTACACCTTC. The chain employs TRBV30 and TRBJ1-2; D is possibly TRBD1 (5 bases). The CDR3 runs to 10 residues. The germline gives CDR1 GTSNPN, CDR2 SVGIG (reference sequence). V shed 7 bases and J shed 8 bases, with 11 bases lying between them.

The rearrangement uses TRBV19 and TRBJ2-1; 9 bases match TRBD2. J lost 2 bases, V lost 5 bases, and 4 bases had no gene match. The CDR3 runs 15 residues. The germline V gene encodes CDR1 LNHDA and CDR2 SQIVND (reference sequence). In DNA, the CDR3 is TGTGCCAGTAGTTTGCGGGAGGGTACCTACAATGAGCAGTTCTTC. Amino acid sequence: CASSLREGTYNEQFF.

As regards this clone: The junction and the germline gene differ at one end; a read error may be behind it. The V and J genes are TRBV7-7 and TRBJ1-6, with TRBD1 identical over 8 bases. Germline lookup yields CDR1 SSHAT and CDR2 FNYEAQ (reference sequence). The CDR3 runs to 20 residues. CDR3 nucleotides: TGTGCTAGCAGCTTAGCGAGGGACAGGAGGCACGGCTCCTATAATTCACCCCTCCACTTT. Translating gives CASSLARDRRHGSYNSPLHF.

V gene TRBV28 combines with J gene TRBJ2-7; a weak D match, TRBD1 (6 bases). CDR3 length: 13 residues. The germline V gene encodes CDR1 MDHEN and CDR2 SYDVKM. The V end was cut by 6 bases, the J end by 3 bases, with 12 bases between. The CDR3 coding sequence is TGTGCCAGCAGAACCGGGACACGCTACGAGCAGTACTTC. Encoded protein: CASRTGTRYEQYF.

This clone came up once. The chain combines TRBV2 with TRBJ1-5; perhaps TRBD1 as D (6 bases). This CDR3 has 13 amino acids. Trimming removed 8 bases from V and 7 bases from J, with 15 bases in between. CDR1 is SNHLY and CDR2 is FYNNEI in the germline V gene. The CDR3 DNA reads as TGTGCCAGCTCTGGAGGGGGGGTGCAGCCCCAGCATTTT. The encoded protein is CASSGGGVQPQHF.

The chain couples TRBV6-6 to TRBJ2-7; D unclear. From germline, CDR1 is MNHNY and CDR2 SVGAGI (reference sequence). This CDR3 spans 14 amino acids. V lost 2 bases to trimming and J lost 2 bases, with 10 bases between them. CDR3 DNA sequence: TGTGCCAGCAGTTACACGGAGTGGACCTACGAGCAGTACTTC. Its translation is CASSYTEWTYEQYF.

The chain combines TRBV18 with TRBJ1-1; tentatively, D is TRBD1 (6 bases). The CDR3 has 16 amino acids. Per the germline V gene, CDR1 is KGHSH and CDR2 is LQKENI. The germline V and J ends were trimmed by 3 bases and 3 bases, with 17 bases remaining between them. The CDR3 region has the DNA TGTGCCAGCTCACCCTATACGGGGGCAAGGGACACTGAAGCTTTCTTT. Amino acids: CASSPYTGARDTEAFF.

V is TRBV25-1 and J is TRBJ2-7; D call uncertain. The CDR3 consists of 13 residues. Per germline, CDR1 MGHDK and CDR2 SYGVNS. Trimming took off 6 bases at V and 3 bases at J, with 12 bases between the two ends. The CDR3 here is CASSVTADYEQYF. The DNA of the CDR3 is TGTGCCAGCAGCGTCACCGCAGACTACGAGCAGTACTTC.

The chain couples TRBV28 to TRBJ1-2, with D possibly TRBD1 on 5 matching bases. V shed 6 bases and J shed 6 bases, with 14 bases lying between them. This CDR3 contains 13 residues. Germline V gene lookup returns CDR1 MDHEN and CDR2 SYDVKM. The CDR3 DNA reads TGTGCCAGCAGCAACTTCGAGGGGAATGGCTACACCTTC. This sequence encodes CASSNFEGNGYTF.

V usage is TRBV11-2 and J usage is TRBJ2-2, with a tentative D call TRBD2 (5 bases). Germline loops: CDR1 SGHAT, CDR2 FQNNGV. V gave up 1 base and J gave up 2 bases, with 11 bases separating them. This CDR3 is built from 16 residues. Here the CDR3 reads CASSLGTHINTGELFF. The DNA of the CDR3 is TGTGCCAGCAGCTTAGGGACTCATATTAACACCGGGGAGCTGTTTTTT. Full variable domain (missing parts from reference TRBV11-2 and TRBJ2-2): EAGVAQSPRYKIIEKRQSVAFWCNPISGHATLYWYQQILGQGPKLLIQFQNNGVVDDSQLPKDRFSAERLKGVDSTLKIQPAKLEDSAVYLCASSLGTHINTGELFFGEGSRLTVL.

This sequence joins TRBV10-2 and TRBJ1-4, with D perhaps TRBD1 (5 bases). The V and J ends lost 6 bases and 7 bases respectively, with 21 bases between them. There are 16 residues in the CDR3. Looked up from germline, CDR1 is WSHSY and CDR2 is SAAADI. The CDR3 sequence is CASRPPGRGYGEKLFF. In DNA, the CDR3 is TGCGCCAGCAGGCCACCGGGGAGGGGTTATGGTGAAAAACTGTTTTTT.

The V and J genes are TRBV6-2 or TRBV6-3 and TRBJ2-7; D is perhaps TRBD1 (5 bases). Trimming left V 0 bases short and J 0 bases short, with 12 bases between. The germline V gene has CDR1 MNHEY and CDR2 SVGEGT. This CDR3 has 16 amino acids. The CDR3 region has the DNA TGTGCCAGCAGTTACTCAAGACAGCGCAGCTCCTACGAGCAGTACTTC. Its protein product is CASSYSRQRSSYEQYF.

The chain combines TRBV5-1 with TRBJ2-1; 7 nucleotides line up with TRBD1. The CDR3 runs 15 residues. CDR1 is SGHRS, CDR2 YFSETQ, per germline. Trimming removed 0 bases from V and 12 bases from J; junction bases left unmatched: 12. The CDR3 protein is CASSLEGAWAKGQFF. In nucleotides, the CDR3 is TGCGCCAGCAGCTTGGAGGGGGCGTGGGCAAAGGGGCAGTTCTTC.

The rearrangement links TRBV28 to TRBJ2-5; 9 bases map to TRBD1. The V and J ends lost 5 bases and 5 bases, in that order; junction bases with no gene match: 6. CDR3 length: 14 amino acids. CDR1 and CDR2 (germline): MDHEN, SYDVKM. The CDR3 DNA is TGTGCCAGCAGTCCGACAGGGGGTCGGGAGACCCAGTACTTC. It encodes CASSPTGGRETQYF.

V usage is TRBV2 and J usage is TRBJ1-5, with D possibly being TRBD1 (5 bases). CDR3 length equals 14 residues. Germline CDR1 SNHLY, CDR2 FYNNEI. The V and J ends lost 5 bases and 6 bases respectively, with 14 bases between them. CDR3 region: CASSITGLGQPQHF. DNA of the CDR3: TGTGCCAGCAGTATTACAGGTTTGGGTCAGCCCCAGCATTTT.

Regarding this clone: Other DNA sequences in the sample encode the same CDR3. The chain employs TRBV3-1 (or the pseudogene TRBV3-2) and TRBJ2-5; D unresolved. In germline, CDR1 is LGHDT, CDR2 YNNKEL (reference sequence). V gave up 3 bases and J gave up 5 bases, with 1 base separating them. CDR3 length: 10 amino acids. CDR3 protein: CASSQETQYF. The CDR3 DNA reads TGTGCCAGCAGCCAGGAGACCCAGTACTTC.

The rearrangement uses TRBV10-3 and TRBJ2-3; no definite D call. The CDR3 consists of 14 residues. V was pared by 0 bases and J by 4 bases, with 8 bases between. Looked up from germline, CDR1 is ENHRY and CDR2 is SYGVKD. The CDR3 DNA sequence: TGTGCCATCAGTGAGTCTCTCAGCGCAGATACGCAGTATTTT. It translates to CAISESLSADTQYF.

The chain uses TRBV18 and TRBJ2-1; 13 bases agree with TRBD2. This CDR3 is 17 amino acids long. With V trimmed by 7 bases and J by 4 bases, 10 bases remained unmatched. The germline CDR1 and CDR2 sequences are KGHSH and LQKENI. CDR3 nucleotides: TGTGCCAGCTACCCGCGGACTAGCGGGAGATCGTACAATGAGCAGTTCTTC. Protein product: CASYPRTSGRSYNEQFF.

The chain joins TRBV7-6 to TRBJ2-1; TRBD2 might be the D (6 bases). The germline V and J ends were trimmed by 4 bases and 8 bases, with 21 bases remaining between them. The germline CDR1 and CDR2 sequences are SGHVS and FNYEAQ. CDR3 size: 16 residues. The CDR3 sequence: CASSSSAGGFGDEQFF. CDR3 in DNA: TGTGCCAGCAGCTCTTCAGCGGGCGGGTTTGGGGATGAGCAGTTCTTC.

V and J are TRBV27 and TRBJ2-1; no firm D call. This CDR3 is built from 13 residues. V was trimmed by 3 bases and J by 4 bases, leaving 7 bases between them. CDR1 and CDR2 (germline): MNHEY, SMNVEV (reference sequence). The CDR3 nucleotides read TGTGCCAGCAGTTTGGGGAATTACAATGAGCAGTTCTTC. Protein sequence: CASSLGNYNEQFF.

The V and J genes are TRBV28 and TRBJ2-4; D might be TRBD2 (5 bases). V was pared by 1 base and J by 9 bases, with 16 bases between. CDR3 length equals 15 residues. Germline loops: CDR1 MDHEN, CDR2 SYDVKM. As DNA, the CDR3 is TGTGCCAGCAGTTTATTCGGTAGGCGGGCGAGCATTCAGTACTTC. Translation gives CASSLFGRRASIQYF.